The TCR beta chain described here comes from a study of cytomegalovirus exposure and HLA in healthy donors. Primers: 60 Vbeta forward and 13 Jbeta reverse. The method was immunoSEQ multiplex PCR; TCRdb's version includes in-frame clones alone and lacks a portion of them. Here the sample spans hundreds of thousands of clones, about two thirds being singletons. The J segment lost 6 bases and the V segment lost 0 bases, leaving 5 bases of the junction unmatched. Germline V gene sequence: CDR1 MGHRA, CDR2 YSYEKL. The CDR3 length is 15 residues. The chain links TRBV4-1 to TRBJ1-5, with TRBD1 identical over 7 bases. The receptor was isolated from a man aged 35 to 55 in good health and CMV-seropositive. What was sequenced was PBMCs. CDR3 coding DNA: TGCGCCAGCAGCCAAGAAGGGGGCGCGGGTCAGCCCCAGCATTTT. It yields the protein CASSQEGGAGQPQHF.